A single sample gave rise to the 30 T cell receptor beta chains below, sequenced in a study of Ad26.COV2.S vaccination and SARS-CoV-2 variants (dated by TCRdb to about 2021). This sample's treatment or condition label indicates: about 20 received Ad26.COV2.S at low or high dose, single or two shots; about 5 received placebo; per-sample allocation not given. For vaccine and placebo recipients, the sequenced repertoires came from samples collected on day 63 after the first injection. The library relied on the immunoSEQ multiplex PCR assay. Here the immuneACCESS table is served through TCRdb, limited to in-frame sequences with V and J called. Missing clones are a known gap in these copies; in checked studies unresolved V genes cover under half, and the rest lacks a known reason. The sample table contains about 440,000 clones; only one count was recorded for roughly 89% of them. The ten most abundant clones make up around 13% of the sample.

Source: peripheral blood, taken in a trial of Ad26.COV2.S vaccine versus placebo. The receptors were sampled from a person between 18 and 60 years old who received the Ad26.COV2.S COVID-19 vaccine or a placebo.

The chain recombines TRBV6-6 with TRBJ1-1; D is undetermined. Trimming cost V 7 bases and J 4 bases, with 10 bases left between them. The CDR3 sequence is 12 residues long. Germline V gene lookup returns CDR1 MNHNY and CDR2 SVGAGI (reference sequence). The CDR3 DNA reads TGTGCCAGCACCCCGGGTGGCACTGAAGCTTTCTTT. Translation gives CASTPGGTEAFF.

In the case of this clone: Other DNA sequences in this sample translate to the same CDR3. The rearrangement uses TRBV7-2 and TRBJ2-1; D is possibly TRBD2 (5 bases). Germline V gives CDR1 SGHTA, CDR2 FQGNSA. V was cut by 1 base and J by 7 bases, with 8 bases left in between. The CDR3 is 13 amino acids. The CDR3 DNA follows: TGTGCCAGCAGCTTAGTGGCGGGTAATGAGCAGTTCTTC. This codes for CASSLVAGNEQFF.

The CDR3 is CASSPLGTGVFMNTEAFF. The CDR3 DNA reads TGTGCCAGCAGTCCCCTCGGGACAGGGGTGTTCATGAACACTGAAGCTTTCTTT. The J gene is TRBJ1-1, the V gene TRBV6-6, with TRBD1 matching 10 bases. Germline trimming cut 5 bases from V and 0 bases from J; bases unmatched to any gene: 12. The V gene's germline CDR1 is MNHNY and CDR2 SVGAGI (reference sequence). The CDR3 spans 18 residues.

This chain's CDR3 is CASSYSISGFPGEQYF. The CDR3 DNA reads TGTGCCAGCAGTTACTCGATTTCAGGGTTCCCAGGCGAGCAGTACTTC. V gene TRBV6-2 or TRBV6-3 combines with J gene TRBJ2-7, with D possibly being TRBD1 (5 bases). Germline V CDR1 and CDR2: MNHEY, SVGEGT. V lost 0 bases to trimming and J lost 6 bases, with 18 bases between them. This CDR3 comprises 16 residues.

The chain recombines TRBV18 with TRBJ1-1; no clear D gene. V lost 0 bases and J 7 bases, leaving 6 bases between the germline ends. Germline V lookup: CDR1 KGHSH, CDR2 LQKENI. CDR3 length equals 12 residues. The CDR3 bases are TGTGCCAGCTCACCACCGGGTGGTGAAGCTTTCTTT. Protein product: CASSPPGGEAFF.

This clone has only one observation. The chain joins TRBV29-1 to TRBJ2-1, with 10 bases lining up with TRBD2. Germline V gene lookup returns CDR1 SQVTM and CDR2 ANQGSEA. This CDR3 spans 14 amino acids. Trimming removed 6 bases from V and 10 bases from J; junction bases left unmatched: 12. This CDR3 reads CSVAEGTSDREQFF. CDR3 nucleotide sequence: TGCAGCGTGGCAGAGGGGACTAGCGATAGGGAGCAGTTCTTC.

The rearrangement links TRBV5-4 to TRBJ2-1; D unresolved. Trimming shortened V by 5 bases and J by 8 bases, and 8 bases separated the two germline ends. The germline V gene has CDR1 SGHNT and CDR2 YYREEE (reference sequence). This CDR3 region has 11 residues. CDR3 sequence (DNA): TGTGCCAGCAGTTTCATCGATGAGCAGTTCTTC. Its translation: CASSFIDEQFF.

V usage is TRBV5-1 and J usage is TRBJ2-1; 14 bases are shared with TRBD2. J was trimmed by 2 bases and V by 4 bases; bases with no gene match: 8. The CDR3 runs 18 residues. Germline V lookup: CDR1 SGHRS, CDR2 YFSETQ. The CDR3 coding sequence is TGCGCCAGCAGCCCCGGGACTAGCGGGAGAGTGGCCTACAATGAGCAGTTCTTC. As protein: CASSPGTSGRVAYNEQFF.

This chain links TRBV5-6 with TRBJ2-2, with 9 bases lining up with TRBD1. Germline CDR1 and CDR2: SGHDT and YYEEEE. V shed 0 bases and J 2 bases; nucleotides not matched to a gene: 8. This CDR3 comprises 18 residues. The CDR3: CASSLDLGTGFNTGELFF. The CDR3 DNA sequence: TGTGCCAGCAGCTTGGACTTGGGGACAGGGTTCAACACCGGGGAGCTGTTTTTT.

CDR3 sequence reads: CASSRDHGYTF. DNA of the CDR3: TGTGCCAGCAGCCGGGACCATGGCTACACCTTC. The J gene is TRBJ1-2, the V gene TRBV11-2; D perhaps matches TRBD1 (5 bases). This CDR3 has 11 residues. The germline V gene encodes CDR1 SGHAT and CDR2 FQNNGV. V lost 5 bases, J lost 6 bases, and 7 bases lay in between.

J is TRBJ1-5 and V is TRBV5-1, with TRBD1 identical over 7 bases. Losses at the gene ends were 1 base for V and 6 bases for J; bases not matched to a gene: 4. Germline V lookup: CDR1 SGHRS, CDR2 YFSETQ. This CDR3 contains 14 residues. CDR3 in amino acids: CASSLLQGGQPQHF. CDR3 in DNA: TGCGCCAGCAGCTTGCTGCAGGGGGGTCAGCCCCAGCATTTT.

The chain has TRBV7-6 and TRBJ1-2; 8 bases match TRBD1. The CDR3 covers 16 residues. The J segment lost 2 bases and the V segment lost 2 bases, leaving 7 bases of the junction unmatched. In germline, CDR1 is SGHVS, CDR2 FNYEAQ. CDR3 sequence reads: CASSLNAGGNNYGYTF. CDR3 coding DNA: TGTGCCAGCAGCTTAAACGCAGGGGGCAACAACTATGGCTACACCTTC.

This clone was observed a handful of times. The V call is TRBV13, the J call TRBJ2-1; 10 bases align to TRBD2. The V gene's germline CDR1 is PRHDT and CDR2 FYEKMQ (reference sequence). CDR3 size: 15 residues. V lost 2 bases and J lost 6; bases outside the gene matches: 4. The CDR3 sequence: CASSLPSGSLNEQFF. The CDR3 region has the DNA TGTGCCAGCAGCTTACCTAGCGGGAGTCTCAATGAGCAGTTCTTC.

The chain couples TRBV5-1 to TRBJ1-1; perhaps TRBD1 as D (5 bases). The germline V gene has CDR1 SGHRS and CDR2 YFSETQ. Trimming pared 4 bases from V and 1 base from J, leaving 11 bases between. This CDR3 region has 14 residues. CDR3 sequence (DNA): TGCGCCAGCAGCCCGGAAACAGGGAACACTGAAGCTTTCTTT. Amino acids: CASSPETGNTEAFF. Full variable domain (remainder filled in from reference TRBV5-1 and TRBJ1-1): KAGVTQTPRYLIKTRGQQVTLSCSPISGHRSVSWYQQTPGQGLQFLFEYFSETQRNKGNFPGRFSGRQFSNSRSEMNVSTLELGDSALYLCASSPETGNTEAFFGQGTRLTVV.

This clone was counted a few times. The rearrangement joins TRBV7-2 to TRBJ2-3; 8 bases line up with TRBD2. CDR1 SGHTA and CDR2 FQGNSA come from the germline V gene. Losses at the gene ends were 3 bases for V and 1 base for J; bases not matched to a gene: 3. The CDR3 sequence is 15 residues long. CDR3 in DNA: TGTGCCAGCAGCTTTCTAGCGGGCGGCACAGATACGCAGTATTTT. This gives the protein CASSFLAGGTDTQYF.

J is TRBJ2-7 and V is TRBV28, with 12 positions matching TRBD1. The V gene's germline CDR1 is MDHEN and CDR2 SYDVKM. Trimming removed 8 bases from V and 3 bases from J; junction bases left unmatched: 2. The CDR3 runs 13 residues. CDR3 coding DNA: TGTGCCAGCGGGACAGGGGGCCTCTACGAGCAGTACTTC. This translates into CASGTGGLYEQYF.

The J gene is TRBJ2-5, the V gene TRBV7-9, with 7 nucleotides matching TRBD1. The CDR3 extends over 18 amino acids. Germline V lookup: CDR1 SEHNR, CDR2 FQNEAQ (reference sequence). Trimming at V came to 6 bases and at J to 5 bases, leaving 21 bases not matched to a gene. CDR3 loop: CASSHFRVGTAVGETQYF. CDR3 in DNA: TGTGCCAGCAGTCATTTCCGTGTGGGGACAGCGGTGGGGGAGACCCAGTACTTC. The variable domain in full, with the rest retrieved from reference TRBV7-9 and TRBJ2-5, is DTGVSQNPRHKITKRGQNVTFRCDPISEHNRLYWYRQTLGQGPEFLTYFQNEAQLEKSRLLSDRFSAERPKGSFSTLEIQRTEQGDSAMYLCASSHFRVGTAVGETQYFGPGTRLLVL.

The chain is built from TRBV9 and TRBJ1-4; D call uncertain. V lost 1 base and J 7 bases, leaving 8 bases between the germline ends. The germline V gene encodes CDR1 SGDLS and CDR2 YYNGEE. This CDR3 is 13 amino acids long. The CDR3 DNA sequence: TGTGCCAGCAGCGTACTGGAGGGTGAAAAACTGTTTTTT. This translates into CASSVLEGEKLFF.

The V call is TRBV5-1, the J call TRBJ2-3, with 7 bases aligning to TRBD1. Germline V lookup: CDR1 SGHRS, CDR2 YFSETQ. This CDR3 is 16 amino acids long. Trimming cost V 3 bases and J 3 bases; bases outside gene matches: 10. The CDR3 reads CASSWTPGQRTDTQYF. CDR3 in DNA: TGCGCCAGCAGCTGGACCCCGGGACAGCGTACAGATACGCAGTATTTT.

The V call is TRBV28, the J call TRBJ2-7, with TRBD1 matching 8 bases. Germline V gene lookup returns CDR1 MDHEN and CDR2 SYDVKM. J gave up 5 bases and V 4 bases, and 13 bases lay outside the gene matches. The CDR3 runs to 16 residues. Here the CDR3 reads CASSSGTGLKLNEQYF. The CDR3 nucleotides are TGTGCCAGCAGTTCCGGGACAGGCCTGAAATTGAACGAGCAGTACTTC.

The chain employs TRBV6-1 and TRBJ2-3; D gene unclear. V lost 4 bases to trimming and J lost 2 bases, with 25 bases between them. Germline V lookup: CDR1 MNHNS, CDR2 SASEGT. This CDR3 comprises 19 residues. CDR3 DNA: TGTGCCAGCAGTGCCCTTACAGCAAGAGCCTCCTTAAACACAGATACGCAGTATTTT. Translated, it gives CASSALTARASLNTDTQYF.

This rearrangement joins TRBV7-2 to TRBJ2-5; possibly TRBD1 for D (6 bases). CDR1 is SGHTA and CDR2 is FQGNSA in the germline V gene. V was shortened by 6 bases and J by 1 base, with 12 bases between the two germline ends. The CDR3 sequence is 14 residues long. The CDR3 loop is CASSFRGPQETQYF. Here the CDR3 DNA reads TGTGCCAGCAGTTTCAGGGGCCCCCAAGAGACCCAGTACTTC.

A single count supports this clone. The CDR3 sequence is CASSQLLGGAGNEQFF. The CDR3 DNA sequence: TGCGCCAGCAGCCAACTTCTGGGGGGAGCGGGCAATGAGCAGTTCTTC. The chain joins TRBV4-3 to TRBJ2-1; D may be TRBD2 (6 bases). The germline gives CDR1 LGHNA, CDR2 YSLEER. The length of the CDR3 is 16 residues. V shed 2 bases and J shed 6 bases, with 17 bases lying between them.

This chain connects TRBV5-1 to TRBJ2-7, with 9 bases lining up with TRBD1. With V trimmed by 4 bases and J by 2 bases, 7 bases remained unmatched. The CDR3 consists of 15 residues. Germline loops: CDR1 SGHRS, CDR2 YFSETQ. The CDR3 region is CASSPGGTGTYEQYF. CDR3 DNA: TGCGCCAGCAGCCCAGGGGGGACAGGGACCTACGAGCAGTACTTC.

The rearrangement joins TRBV7-9 to TRBJ1-1, with 8 bases fitting TRBD1. Germline V CDR1 and CDR2: SEHNR, FQNEAQ (reference sequence). With V trimmed by 5 bases and J by 7 bases, 12 bases remained unmatched. CDR3 length: 15 amino acids. CDR3 loop: CASSPPDREVGEAFF. Here the CDR3 DNA reads TGTGCCAGCAGCCCCCCGGACAGGGAGGTTGGTGAAGCTTTCTTT.

The rearrangement links TRBV5-4 to TRBJ2-5; 7 positions match TRBD1. This CDR3 is built from 13 residues. Germline V CDR1 and CDR2: SGHNT, YYREEE (reference sequence). V shed 4 bases, J shed 2 bases, and the junction held 2 bases outside the gene matches. In DNA, the CDR3 is TGTGCCAGCAGCCCGGGACAGCAAGAGACCCAGTACTTC. This codes for CASSPGQQETQYF.

Only a few counts were recorded for this clone. The chain has TRBV6-2 or TRBV6-3 and TRBJ2-7; D is uncertain. CDR1 and CDR2 from the germline V gene are MNHEY and SVGEGT. The V and J ends lost 7 bases and 5 bases respectively, with 15 bases between them. The CDR3 runs to 13 residues. The CDR3 DNA reads as TGTGCCAGCACCCCCCAGACAATCGACGAGCAGTACTTC. Translating gives CASTPQTIDEQYF.

In DNA form, the CDR3 reads TGTGCCAGCAGTAAGCGGGGGAGGACAGGGGTTGCTTTCTTT. Its protein product is CASSKRGRTGVAFF. The chain recombines TRBV28 with TRBJ1-1; 9 positions match TRBD1. V trimming: 5 bases; J trimming: 11 bases; junction bases outside the gene matches: 12. This CDR3 contains 14 residues. The V gene's germline CDR1 is MDHEN and CDR2 SYDVKM.

This rearrangement joins TRBV13 to TRBJ2-1; D gene unclear. Germline CDR1 reads PRHDT; CDR2 reads FYEKMQ (reference sequence). CDR3 size: 16 residues. Trimming removed 0 bases from V and 0 bases from J, with 9 bases in between. The CDR3 is CASSLGFWGSYNEQFF. The CDR3 DNA follows: TGTGCCAGCAGCTTAGGCTTTTGGGGCTCCTACAATGAGCAGTTCTTC.

The chain recombines TRBV12-3 or TRBV12-4 with TRBJ2-1; 7 positions match TRBD2. V trimming: 6 bases; J trimming: 10 bases; junction bases outside the gene matches: 9. The CDR3 is 13 residues long. The CDR3 nucleotides read TGTGCCAGCAGCCTGGGACTACGAGAGGAGCAGTTCTTC. Translation gives CASSLGLREEQFF.